This TCR beta chain was recovered during a study of blood T cell repertoires in COVID-19. The CDR3 sequence is 14 residues long. Trimming cost V 8 bases and J 7 bases; bases outside gene matches: 6. Per the germline V gene, CDR1 is MNHEY and CDR2 is SVGAGI. Assay: immunoSEQ multiplex PCR; the TCRdb copy retains only in-frame clones and omits some. The sample has roughly 250,000 clones; 65% to 85% are singletons. This chain connects TRBV6-5 to TRBJ2-2; TRBD2 agrees at 11 bases. The sequencing input was peripheral blood. The source of this sequence is a woman aged 40-49 years with active or convalescent COVID-19. CDR3 amino acids: CASRPSGGSGELFF. As DNA, the CDR3 is TGTGCCAGCCGACCTAGCGGGGGGAGCGGGGAGCTGTTTTTT.